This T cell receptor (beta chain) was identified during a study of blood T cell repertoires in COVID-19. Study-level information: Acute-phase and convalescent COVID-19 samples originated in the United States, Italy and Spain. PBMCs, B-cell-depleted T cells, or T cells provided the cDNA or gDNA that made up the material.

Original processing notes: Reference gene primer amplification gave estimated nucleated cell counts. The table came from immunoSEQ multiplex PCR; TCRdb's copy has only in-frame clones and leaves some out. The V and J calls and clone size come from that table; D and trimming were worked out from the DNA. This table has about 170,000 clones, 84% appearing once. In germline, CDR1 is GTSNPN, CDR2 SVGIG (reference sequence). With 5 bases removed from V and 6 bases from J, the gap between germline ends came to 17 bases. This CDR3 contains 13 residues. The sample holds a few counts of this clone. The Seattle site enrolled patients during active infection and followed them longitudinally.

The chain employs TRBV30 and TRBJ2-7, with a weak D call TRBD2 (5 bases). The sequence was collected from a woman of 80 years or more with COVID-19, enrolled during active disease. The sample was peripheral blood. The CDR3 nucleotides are TGTGCCTGGTCCCCCCCGGGAAAGGTCGAGCAGTACTTC. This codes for CAWSPPGKVEQYF.